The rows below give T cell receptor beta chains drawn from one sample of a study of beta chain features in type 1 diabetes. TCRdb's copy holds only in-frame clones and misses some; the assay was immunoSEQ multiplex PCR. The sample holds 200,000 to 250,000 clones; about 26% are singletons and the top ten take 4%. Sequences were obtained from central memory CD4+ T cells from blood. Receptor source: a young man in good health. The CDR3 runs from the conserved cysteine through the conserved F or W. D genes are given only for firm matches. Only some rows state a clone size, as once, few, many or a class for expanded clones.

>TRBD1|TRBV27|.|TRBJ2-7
TGTGCCAGCAGTCTCCGACAGGGGATCTACGAGCAGTACTTC
CASSLRQGIYEQYF
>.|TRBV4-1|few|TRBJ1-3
TGCGCCAGCAGCCAGGGGGTTGGAAACACCATATATTTT
CASSQGVGNTIYF
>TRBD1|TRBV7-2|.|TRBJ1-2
TGTGCCAGCAGCTTAGCCTCCCAGGGGGAGAGTGGCTACACCTTC
CASSLASQGESGYTF
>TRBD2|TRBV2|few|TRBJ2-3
TGTGCCAGCAGTGAGCATCTAGCGGGGGCTGGGACAGATACGCAGTATTTT
CASSEHLAGAGTDTQYF
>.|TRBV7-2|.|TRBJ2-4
TGTGCCAGCAGCTTATCAGGGCCGAATTCGGCCAAAAACATTCAGTACTTC
CASSLSGPNSAKNIQYF
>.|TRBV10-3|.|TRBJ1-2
TGTGCCATCAGTGAGGAGGGGCCGGGCTATGGCTACACCTTC
CAISEEGPGYGYTF
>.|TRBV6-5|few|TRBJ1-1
TGTGCCAGCAGTTACTCGGCAGCCAGCAACACTGAAGCTTTCTTT
CASSYSAASNTEAFF
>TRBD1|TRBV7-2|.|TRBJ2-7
TGTGCCAGCAGCTTAGCCCCGGGACAGACCTACGAGCAGTACTTC
CASSLAPGQTYEQYF
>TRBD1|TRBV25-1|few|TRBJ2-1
TGTGCCAGCAGTGAACACAAGGGACAGAGCTCCTACAATGAGCAGTTCTTC
CASSEHKGQSSYNEQFF
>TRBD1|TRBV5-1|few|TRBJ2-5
TGCGCCAGCAGCGCGGGACAGGGAGGGGAGACCCAGTACTTC
CASSAGQGGETQYF
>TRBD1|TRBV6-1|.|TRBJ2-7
TGTGCCAGCAGTGAAGCCACAGGGGGGTGGCAGTACTTC
CASSEATGGWQYF
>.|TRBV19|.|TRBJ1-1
TGTGCCAGTAGTGTCCCTGGTGGAGCTAGCATGAACACTGAAGCTTTCTTT
CASSVPGGASMNTEAFF
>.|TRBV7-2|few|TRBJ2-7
TGTGCCAGCAGCTTAAGCCCGGGAATCTACGAGCAGTACTTC
CASSLSPGIYEQYF
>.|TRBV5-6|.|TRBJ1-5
TGTGCCAGCAGCCAAGGACGATATCAGCCCCAGCATTTT
CASSQGRYQPQHF
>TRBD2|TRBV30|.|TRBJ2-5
TGTGCCTCGGGACTAGCGGGAGGGCCTTCGGAGACCCAGTACTTC
CASGLAGGPSETQYF
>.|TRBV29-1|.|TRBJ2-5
TGCAGCACCCGATCCCGGGGGGCGGGAGAGACCCAGTACTTC
CSTRSRGAGETQYF
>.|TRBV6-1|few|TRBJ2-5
TGTGCCAGCAGTGAGACTATTGCGGAGACCCAGTACTTC
CASSETIAETQYF
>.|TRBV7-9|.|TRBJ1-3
TGTGCCAGCAGCTTACCGGACGTTGGAAACACCATATATTTT
CASSLPDVGNTIYF
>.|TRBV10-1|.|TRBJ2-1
TGCGCCAGCAGTGGCAAGGGTGCGGGTACAAGGGGTTCGCTTGAGCAGTTCTTC
CASSGKGAGTRGSLEQFF
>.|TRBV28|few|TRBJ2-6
TGTGCCAGCAGCTCGTCCCGCTCTGGGGCCAACGTCCTGACTTTC
CASSSSRSGANVLTF
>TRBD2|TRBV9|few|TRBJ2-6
TGTGCCAGCAGCGTAGCGGGAGGCCCTGGGGCCAACGTCCTGACTTTC
CASSVAGGPGANVLTF
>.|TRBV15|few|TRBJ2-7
TGTGCCACCAGCAGAACCCGGGATGCAATCTCCTACGAGCAGTACTTC
CATSRTRDAISYEQYF
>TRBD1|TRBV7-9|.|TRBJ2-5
TGTGCCAGCAGCTTACCCACATCAAAGAGGGACAGGAAAGAGACCCAGTACTTC
CASSLPTSKRDRKETQYF
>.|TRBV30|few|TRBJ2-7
TGTGCCTGGAGTAGGGGTAGAAGCCACGAGCAGTACTTC
CAWSRGRSHEQYF
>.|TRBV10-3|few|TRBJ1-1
TGTGCCATCAGTGAGTCCGGGCAGAACACTGAAGCTTTCTTT
CAISESGQNTEAFF
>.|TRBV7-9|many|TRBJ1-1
TGTGCCAGCAGCTTTTCCCGGGGAGGGAACACTGAAGCTTTCTTT
CASSFSRGGNTEAFF
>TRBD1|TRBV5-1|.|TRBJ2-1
TGCGCCAGCAGATCCCCACAGGGGGCAGGTGAGCAGTTCTTC
CASRSPQGAGEQFF
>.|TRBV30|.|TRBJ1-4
TGTGCCTGGAGTGGGCCGGGCCCTACTGGTGAAAAACTGTTTTTT
CAWSGPGPTGEKLFF
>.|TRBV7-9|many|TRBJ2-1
TGTGCCAGCATCACTGGGTACGGTCATGAGCAGTTCTTC
CASITGYGHEQFF
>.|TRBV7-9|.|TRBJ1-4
TGTGCCAGCAGCTTGGACAGTCGTAATGAAAAACTGTTTTTT
CASSLDSRNEKLFF
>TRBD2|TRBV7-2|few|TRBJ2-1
TGTGCCAGCAGCTTATTCACTAGCGGGGGGTACAATGAGCAGTTCTTC
CASSLFTSGGYNEQFF
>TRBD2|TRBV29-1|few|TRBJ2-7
TGCAGCGTTGTAAGCGGGGGAACCTACGAGCAGTACTTC
CSVVSGGTYEQYF
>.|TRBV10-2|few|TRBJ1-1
TGCGCCAGCAGGCGCCAGGGCAATGAAGCTTTCTTT
CASRRQGNEAFF
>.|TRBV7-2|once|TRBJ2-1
TGTGCCAGCAGCTTAAGTTCCGGATGGTACAATGAGCAGTTCTTC
CASSLSSGWYNEQFF